This T cell receptor (beta chain) was recovered during a study of OX40 agonist ivuxolimab in advanced cancers. Across the study: Head and neck, renal cell, melanoma or hepatocellular carcinoma were the cancers that dose-escalation patients had. The study, taken as a whole, reports: CD8+ T cells showed, on average, more clonal expansion than CD4+ cells.

TCRdb's copy holds only in-frame clones and misses some; the assay was immunoSEQ multiplex PCR. The table has approximately 90,000 clones, more than 85% seen once. The CDR3 is 14 residues long. V lost 8 bases, J lost 0 bases, and 14 bases lay in between. The germline gives CDR1 MNHNY, CDR2 SVGAGI (reference sequence). This clone has just one count. What it binds is not known. The sequenced sample was CD4+ or CD8+ T cells sorted from blood, obtained in a trial of the OX40 agonist ivuxolimab. The V and J genes are TRBV6-6 and TRBJ2-7; D remains ambiguous. This TCR was recovered from an adult with an advanced solid tumor such as melanoma, head and neck, liver or kidney cancer. CDR3 bases: TGTGCCAGCGGACGTCCCCAAGGCTCCTACGAGCAGTACTTC. Amino acid sequence: CASGRPQGSYEQYF.